This is a list of T cell receptor beta chains from one sample in a study of CD8 T cells in ankylosing spondylitis. TCRdb used MiXCR to reprocess the 5' RACE reads, holding one entry per CDR3 protein. The repertoire holds just over 300,000 distinct CDR3 sequences, with less than 25% as singletons. The sequencing sample was made of blood, either unsorted or a sorted T cell fraction (not recorded which). These receptors were obtained from a female donor with ankylosing spondylitis or in good health (not recorded which). Each CDR3 is given with its conserved first and last residue. Each record gives: clone size, J gene, V gene, D gene, CDR3 protein, CDR3 DNA. D genes are given only for firm matches. The size of a clone is reported for some rows only, either as once, few or many, or as a class for expanded clones.

>many|TRBJ1-5|TRBV29-1|-
CSVEEGLGQPQHF
TGCAGCGTTGAAGAGGGGTTGGGTCAGCCCCAGCATTTT
>-|TRBJ1-2|TRBV20-1|-
CSAWTVDGYTF
TGCAGTGCTTGGACAGTAGATGGCTACACCTTC
>-|TRBJ2-3|TRBV28|-
CASTVPLGGSTDTQYF
TGTGCCAGCACCGTACCTCTAGGGGGGAGCACAGATACGCAGTATTTT
>-|TRBJ2-3|TRBV4-3|-
CASSQDRDSTQYF
TGCGCCAGCAGCCAAGATAGGGACTCTACGCAGTATTTT
>-|TRBJ2-7|TRBV29-1|-
CSVVVAGVTIGEQYF
TGCAGCGTTGTGGTGGCAGGGGTAACGATCGGCGAGCAGTACTTC
>many|TRBJ2-1|TRBV12-3/TRBV12-4|TRBD1
CASSPGQGLYNEQFF
TGTGCCAGCAGCCCGGGACAGGGGCTCTACAATGAGCAGTTCTTC
>-|TRBJ2-7|TRBV7-3|TRBD2
CASSLTGTRGRARAYEQYF
TGTGCCAGCAGCTTAACGGGTACGAGAGGGAGGGCCCGAGCGTACGAGCAGTACTTC
>-|TRBJ2-2|TRBV2|-
CATRETLNTGELFF
TGTGCCACCAGAGAGACACTGAACACCGGGGAGCTGTTTTTT
>-|TRBJ2-1|TRBV24-1|-
CATSGSRGPEQFF
TGTGCCACCAGTGGATCTAGAGGGCCCGAGCAGTTCTTC
>few|TRBJ1-2|TRBV20-1|-
CSAYRVKGRYGYTF
TGCAGTGCTTACAGGGTGAAGGGGCGATATGGCTACACCTTC
>-|TRBJ2-2|TRBV6-2/TRBV6-3|-
CASSYDPGPMPGELFF
TGTGCCAGCAGTTACGATCCGGGGCCCATGCCCGGGGAGCTGTTTTTT
>-|TRBJ1-4|TRBV12-3/TRBV12-4|TRBD1
CASSRYRGPGEKLFF
TGTGCCAGCAGCCGTTACAGGGGCCCAGGGGAAAAACTGTTTTTT
>-|TRBJ1-1|TRBV18|-
CASSPGGYFTEAFF
TGTGCCAGCTCACCAGGAGGGTATTTCACTGAAGCTTTCTTT
>many|TRBJ2-1|TRBV12-3/TRBV12-4|-
CASSWRGSGGILDNEQFF
TGTGCCAGCAGTTGGAGAGGATCGGGTGGAATATTAGACAATGAGCAGTTCTTC
>few|TRBJ2-7|TRBV10-3|-
CAISRGYEQYF
TGTGCCATCAGCCGGGGCTACGAGCAGTACTTC
>-|TRBJ2-1|TRBV20-1|-
CSAREWGPNEVQFF
TGCAGTGCTAGAGAGTGGGGACCCAATGAGGTGCAGTTCTTC
>few|TRBJ1-3|TRBV4-2|-
CASSQVAPRESGNTIYF
TGTGCCAGCAGCCAAGTTGCCCCGAGAGAATCTGGAAACACCATATATTTT